This TCR beta chain was sequenced during a study of T cells in narcolepsy. The wider study: Patients with NT1 or NT2 and healthy control donors were enrolled.

Germline assignment: CDR1 MNHEY and CDR2 SVGAGI. The CDR3 covers 14 residues. With 6 bases clipped from V and 3 bases from J, the junction kept 6 bases outside the gene matches. A word on this clone: Its antigen remains unidentified.

Study results and caveats: In some patient and control memory CD4+ samples, autoreactive clones were absent. Comparing one patient's CSF and blood CD4+ clonotypes highlighted HCRT- and TRIB2-specific autoreactive clonotypes. Blood of same and different patients, but not healthy controls, reportedly held recurring autoreactive clonotypes.

TCRdb's table, derived via immunoSEQ multiplex PCR, lists solely in-frame clones and lacks some. The sample carries tens of thousands of clones, 75% to 85% recorded once. The TCR was taken from a human donor in good health. The sample was memory (CD45RA-) CD4+ T cells from blood. This chain joins TRBV6-5 and TRBJ2-3, with 7 bases that match TRBD1. The CDR3 region is CASSLQGVTDTQYF. As DNA, the CDR3 is TGTGCCAGCAGCCTCCAGGGGGTAACAGATACGCAGTATTTT.